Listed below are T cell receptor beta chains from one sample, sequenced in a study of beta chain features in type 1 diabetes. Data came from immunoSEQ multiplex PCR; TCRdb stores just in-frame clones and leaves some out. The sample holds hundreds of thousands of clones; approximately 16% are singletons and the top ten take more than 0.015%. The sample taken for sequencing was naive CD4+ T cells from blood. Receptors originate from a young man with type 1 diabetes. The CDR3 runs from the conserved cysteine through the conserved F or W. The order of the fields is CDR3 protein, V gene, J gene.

CDR3aa: CASSLVSGGSGRDTDTQYF
v_gene: TRBV11-2
j_gene: TRBJ2-3

CDR3aa: CASSPQGITTDNEQFF
v_gene: TRBV28
j_gene: TRBJ2-1

CDR3aa: CASSSPAGQGPVEQFF
v_gene: TRBV6-5
j_gene: TRBJ2-1

CDR3aa: CASSLWTGGDSPLHF
v_gene: TRBV28
j_gene: TRBJ1-6

CDR3aa: CASSRTSGRIEEQFF
v_gene: TRBV6-5
j_gene: TRBJ2-1

CDR3aa: CASSSDPGGTDTQYF
v_gene: TRBV5-1
j_gene: TRBJ2-3

CDR3aa: CASSRKGVQETQYF
v_gene: TRBV5-4
j_gene: TRBJ2-5

CDR3aa: CASSSLSGANVLTF
v_gene: TRBV7-2
j_gene: TRBJ2-6

CDR3aa: CSVEESGQGSDTQYF
v_gene: TRBV29-1
j_gene: TRBJ2-3

CDR3aa: CASSQDRGRNTEAFF
v_gene: TRBV4-3
j_gene: TRBJ1-1

CDR3aa: CSVDTGNYNEQFF
v_gene: TRBV29-1
j_gene: TRBJ2-1

CDR3aa: CASSPGLALPVKSSYEQYF
v_gene: TRBV4-1
j_gene: TRBJ2-7

CDR3aa: CASSTPGLASNEQFF
v_gene: TRBV27
j_gene: TRBJ2-1

CDR3aa: CASSQSGTVNYNEQFF
v_gene: TRBV4-1
j_gene: TRBJ2-1

CDR3aa: CASSQDREQFF
v_gene: TRBV4-3
j_gene: TRBJ2-1

CDR3aa: CASSVTSGRGYEQYF
v_gene: TRBV7-2
j_gene: TRBJ2-7

CDR3aa: CASSLGANTEAFF
v_gene: TRBV7-9
j_gene: TRBJ1-1

CDR3aa: CASSGSVPQPQHF
v_gene: TRBV2
j_gene: TRBJ1-5

CDR3aa: CASGRTGFTDTQYF
v_gene: TRBV2
j_gene: TRBJ2-3

CDR3aa: CAWHRGGFPEAFF
v_gene: TRBV30
j_gene: TRBJ1-1

CDR3aa: CASSAQGPVEQYF
v_gene: TRBV7-9
j_gene: TRBJ2-7

CDR3aa: CASSLDRFSYEQYF
v_gene: TRBV5-5
j_gene: TRBJ2-7

CDR3aa: CASSSTSGSDTQYF
v_gene: TRBV5-1
j_gene: TRBJ2-3

CDR3aa: CAWSAGIDLRTDTQYF
v_gene: TRBV30
j_gene: TRBJ2-3

CDR3aa: CASSLKTGSYNEQFF
v_gene: TRBV5-4
j_gene: TRBJ2-1

CDR3aa: CASSLNFKVRSEKLFF
v_gene: TRBV7-2
j_gene: TRBJ1-4

CDR3aa: CASSQGQGNSGANVLTF
v_gene: TRBV4-1
j_gene: TRBJ2-6

CDR3aa: CASSLLTRGPANEKLFF
v_gene: TRBV5-6
j_gene: TRBJ1-4

CDR3aa: CASSPLGGANEKLFF
v_gene: TRBV6-5
j_gene: TRBJ1-4

CDR3aa: CASSLSGRVYEQYF
v_gene: TRBV7-2
j_gene: TRBJ2-7

CDR3aa: CASRLRGGPGMHYGYTF
v_gene: TRBV7-2
j_gene: TRBJ1-2

CDR3aa: CSVSPVLTGNGYTF
v_gene: TRBV29-1
j_gene: TRBJ1-2

CDR3aa: CASRTDENYGYTF
v_gene: TRBV6-5
j_gene: TRBJ1-2

CDR3aa: CASSPGSREDMNTEAFF
v_gene: TRBV13
j_gene: TRBJ1-1

CDR3aa: CASSPNPGQGDQYF
v_gene: TRBV18
j_gene: TRBJ2-5

CDR3aa: CASSPRTVTDTQYF
v_gene: TRBV5-1
j_gene: TRBJ2-3

CDR3aa: CSVQVVGYGYTF
v_gene: TRBV29-1
j_gene: TRBJ1-2

CDR3aa: CAWSSWAGGIQPQHF
v_gene: TRBV30
j_gene: TRBJ1-5

CDR3aa: CASSFGGRTYEQYF
v_gene: TRBV28
j_gene: TRBJ2-7

CDR3aa: CASSWPEQFF
v_gene: TRBV7-2
j_gene: TRBJ2-1

CDR3aa: CASSTGYSNQPQHF
v_gene: TRBV7-2
j_gene: TRBJ1-5

CDR3aa: CASSFRTGGAETQYF
v_gene: TRBV5-1
j_gene: TRBJ2-5

CDR3aa: CASSMGTGPSTQFF
v_gene: TRBV19
j_gene: TRBJ2-1

CDR3aa: CASSNGQVLLNEQFF
v_gene: TRBV5-4
j_gene: TRBJ2-1

CDR3aa: CASSEGTGRYGYTF
v_gene: TRBV25-1
j_gene: TRBJ1-2

CDR3aa: CASSLEGQVGETQYF
v_gene: TRBV5-1
j_gene: TRBJ2-5

CDR3aa: CASSQNPGWEAFF
v_gene: TRBV6-5
j_gene: TRBJ1-1

CDR3aa: CSATGNQPQHF
v_gene: TRBV20-1
j_gene: TRBJ1-5

CDR3aa: CSVEDRNSITYEQYF
v_gene: TRBV29-1
j_gene: TRBJ2-7